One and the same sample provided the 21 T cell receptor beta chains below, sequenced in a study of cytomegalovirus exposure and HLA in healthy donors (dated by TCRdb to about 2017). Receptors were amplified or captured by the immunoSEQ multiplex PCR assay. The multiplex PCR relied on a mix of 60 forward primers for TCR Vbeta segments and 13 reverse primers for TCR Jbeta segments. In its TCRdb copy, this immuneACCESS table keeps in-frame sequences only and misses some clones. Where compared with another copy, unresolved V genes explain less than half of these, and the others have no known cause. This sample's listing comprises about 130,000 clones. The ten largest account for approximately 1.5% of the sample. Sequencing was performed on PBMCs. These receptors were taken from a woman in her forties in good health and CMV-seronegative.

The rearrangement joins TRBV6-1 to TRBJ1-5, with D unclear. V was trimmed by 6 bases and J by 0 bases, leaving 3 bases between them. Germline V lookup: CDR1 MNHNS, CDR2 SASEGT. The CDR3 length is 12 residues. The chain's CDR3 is CASRSSNQPQHF. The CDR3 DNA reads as TGTGCCAGCAGGAGTAGCAATCAGCCCCAGCATTTT.

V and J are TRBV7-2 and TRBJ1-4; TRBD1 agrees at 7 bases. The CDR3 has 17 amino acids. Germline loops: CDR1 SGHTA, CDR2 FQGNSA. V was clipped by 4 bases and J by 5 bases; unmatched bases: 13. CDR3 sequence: CASSSVGPGTENEKLFF. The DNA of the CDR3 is TGTGCCAGCAGCTCGGTGGGGCCCGGGACAGAAAATGAAAAACTGTTTTTT. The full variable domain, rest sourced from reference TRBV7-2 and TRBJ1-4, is GAGVSQSPSNKVTEKGKDVELRCDPISGHTALYWYRQSLGQGLEFLIYFQGNSAPDKSGLPSDRFSAERTGGSVSTLTIQRTQQEDSAVYLCASSSVGPGTENEKLFFGSGTQLSVL.

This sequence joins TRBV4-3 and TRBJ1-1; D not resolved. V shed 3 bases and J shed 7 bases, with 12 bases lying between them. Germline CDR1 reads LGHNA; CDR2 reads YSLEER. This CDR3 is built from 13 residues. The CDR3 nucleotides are TGCGCCAGCAGCCACACTATCAGAGATGAAGCTTTCTTT. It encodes CASSHTIRDEAFF.

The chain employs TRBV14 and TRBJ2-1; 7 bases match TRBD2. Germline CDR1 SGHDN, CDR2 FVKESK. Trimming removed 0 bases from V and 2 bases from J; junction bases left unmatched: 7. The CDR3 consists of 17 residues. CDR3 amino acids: CASSQEGSGAAYNEQFF. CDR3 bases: TGTGCCAGCAGCCAAGAGGGGAGCGGGGCGGCCTACAATGAGCAGTTCTTC.

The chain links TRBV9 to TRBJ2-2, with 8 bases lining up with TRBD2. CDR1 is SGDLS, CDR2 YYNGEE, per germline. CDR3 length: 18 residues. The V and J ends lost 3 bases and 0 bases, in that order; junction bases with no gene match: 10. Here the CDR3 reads CASSDGRGTLANTGELFF. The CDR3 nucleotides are TGTGCCAGCAGCGACGGGAGGGGGACTCTCGCGAACACCGGGGAGCTGTTTTTT.

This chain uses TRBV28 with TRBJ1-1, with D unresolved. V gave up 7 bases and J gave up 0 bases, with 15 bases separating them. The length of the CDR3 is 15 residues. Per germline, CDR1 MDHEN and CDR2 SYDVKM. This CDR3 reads CASTGWEAMNTEAFF. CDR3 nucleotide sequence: TGTGCCAGCACCGGATGGGAGGCGATGAACACTGAAGCTTTCTTT.

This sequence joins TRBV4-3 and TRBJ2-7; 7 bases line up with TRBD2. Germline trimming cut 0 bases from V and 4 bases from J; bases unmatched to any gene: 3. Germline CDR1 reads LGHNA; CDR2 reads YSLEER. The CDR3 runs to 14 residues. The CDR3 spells CASSQDMRGYEQYF. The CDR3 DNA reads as TGCGCCAGCAGCCAAGATATGCGGGGGTACGAGCAGTACTTC.

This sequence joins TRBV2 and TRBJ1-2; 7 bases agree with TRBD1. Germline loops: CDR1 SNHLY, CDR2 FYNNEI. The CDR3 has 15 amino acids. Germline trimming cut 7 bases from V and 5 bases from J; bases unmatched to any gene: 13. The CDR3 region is CASTPMAGGPYGYTF. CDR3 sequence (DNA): TGTGCCAGCACCCCTATGGCAGGGGGGCCGTATGGCTACACCTTC.

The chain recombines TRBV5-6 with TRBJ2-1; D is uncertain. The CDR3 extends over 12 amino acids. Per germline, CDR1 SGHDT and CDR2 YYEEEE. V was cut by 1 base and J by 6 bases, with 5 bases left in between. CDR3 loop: CASSLSGNEQFF. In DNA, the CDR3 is TGTGCCAGCAGCTTGTCAGGCAATGAGCAGTTCTTC. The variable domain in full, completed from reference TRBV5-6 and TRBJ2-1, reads DAGVTQSPTHLIKTRGQQVTLRCSPKSGHDTVSWYQQALGQGPQFIFQYYEEEERQRGNFPDRFSGHQFPNYSSELNVNALLLGDSALYLCASSLSGNEQFFGPGTRLTVL.

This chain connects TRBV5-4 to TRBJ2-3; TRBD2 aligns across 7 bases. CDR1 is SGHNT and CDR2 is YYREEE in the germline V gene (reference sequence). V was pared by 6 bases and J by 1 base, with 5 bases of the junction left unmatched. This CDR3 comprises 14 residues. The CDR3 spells CASTLSGGTDTQYF. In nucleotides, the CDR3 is TGTGCCAGCACCCTAAGCGGGGGCACAGATACGCAGTATTTT.

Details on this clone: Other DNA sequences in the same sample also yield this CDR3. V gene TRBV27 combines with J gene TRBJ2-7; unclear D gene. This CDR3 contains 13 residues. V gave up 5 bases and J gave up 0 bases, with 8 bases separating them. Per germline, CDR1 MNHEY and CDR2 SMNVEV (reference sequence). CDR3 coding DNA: TGTGCCAGCAGTCCAAGGAGCTCCTACGAGCAGTACGTC. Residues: CASSPRSSYEQYV.

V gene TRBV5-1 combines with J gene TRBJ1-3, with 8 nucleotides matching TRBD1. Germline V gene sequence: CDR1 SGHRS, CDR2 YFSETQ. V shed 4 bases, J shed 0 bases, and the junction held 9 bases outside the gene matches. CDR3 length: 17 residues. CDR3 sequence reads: CASSLGTGFSSGNTIYF. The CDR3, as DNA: TGCGCCAGCAGCCTAGGGACAGGTTTCTCCTCTGGAAACACCATATATTTT.

The CDR3 here is CASSFRTATNYGYTF. The CDR3, as DNA: TGTGCCAGCAGCTTTAGGACAGCGACTAACTATGGCTACACCTTC. This chain joins TRBV7-2 and TRBJ1-2, with a possible D match to TRBD1 (6 bases). The ends were cut back, 3 bases at V and 0 bases at J, with 11 bases in the middle. Germline-derived CDR1 and CDR2 are SGHTA and FQGNSA. This CDR3 has 15 amino acids.

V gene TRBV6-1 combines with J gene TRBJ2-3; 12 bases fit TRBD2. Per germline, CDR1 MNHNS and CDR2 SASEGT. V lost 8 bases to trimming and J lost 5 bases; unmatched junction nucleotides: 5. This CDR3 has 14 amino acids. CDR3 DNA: TGTGCCAGCGGTCGGACTAGCGGGGTAGATACGCAGTATTTT. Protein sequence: CASGRTSGVDTQYF.

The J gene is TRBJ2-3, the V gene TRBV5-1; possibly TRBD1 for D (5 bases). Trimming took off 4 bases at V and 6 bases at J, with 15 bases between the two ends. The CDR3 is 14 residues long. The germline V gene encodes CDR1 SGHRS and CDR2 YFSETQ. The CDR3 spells CASSLSRGVDTQYF. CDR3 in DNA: TGCGCCAGCAGCCTATCTAGGGGTGTGGATACGCAGTATTTT.

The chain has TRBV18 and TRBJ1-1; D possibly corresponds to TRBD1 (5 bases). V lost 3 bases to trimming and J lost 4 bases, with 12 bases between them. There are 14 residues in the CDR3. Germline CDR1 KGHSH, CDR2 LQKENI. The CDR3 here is CASSPPGLPTEAFF. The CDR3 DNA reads TGTGCCAGCTCACCCCCAGGGCTGCCCACTGAAGCTTTCTTT.

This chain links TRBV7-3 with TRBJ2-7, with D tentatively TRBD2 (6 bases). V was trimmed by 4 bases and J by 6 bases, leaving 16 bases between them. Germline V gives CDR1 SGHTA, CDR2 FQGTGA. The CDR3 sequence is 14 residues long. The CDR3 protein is CASSSDGGFSEQYV. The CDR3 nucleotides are TGTGCCAGCAGCTCGGACGGGGGATTCTCCGAGCAGTACGTC.

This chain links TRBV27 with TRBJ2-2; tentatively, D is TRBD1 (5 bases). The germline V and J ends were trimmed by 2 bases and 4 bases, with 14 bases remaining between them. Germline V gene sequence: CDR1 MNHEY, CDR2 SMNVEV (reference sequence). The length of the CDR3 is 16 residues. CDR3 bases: TGTGCCAGCAGTTTAGCCCCATGGACAAGCACCGGGGAGCTGTTTTTT. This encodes CASSLAPWTSTGELFF.

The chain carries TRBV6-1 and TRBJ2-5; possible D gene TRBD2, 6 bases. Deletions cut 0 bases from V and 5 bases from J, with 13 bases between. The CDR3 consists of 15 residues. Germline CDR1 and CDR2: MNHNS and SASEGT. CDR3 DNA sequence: TGTGCCAGCAGTGAAGCCCTCGGGACTGGGGAGACCCAGTACTTC. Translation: CASSEALGTGETQYF.

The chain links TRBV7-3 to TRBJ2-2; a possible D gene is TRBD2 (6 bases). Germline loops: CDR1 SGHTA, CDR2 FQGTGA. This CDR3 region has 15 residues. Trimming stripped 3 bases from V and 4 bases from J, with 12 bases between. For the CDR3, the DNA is TGTGCCAGCAGCTTTGCTTCCGGGGGCACCGGGGAGCTGTTTTTT. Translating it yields CASSFASGGTGELFF.

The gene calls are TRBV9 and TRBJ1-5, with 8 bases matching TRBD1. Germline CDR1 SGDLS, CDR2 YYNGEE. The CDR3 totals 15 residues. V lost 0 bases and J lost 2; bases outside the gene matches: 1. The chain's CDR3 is CASSVAGQGNQPQHF. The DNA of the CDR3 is TGTGCCAGCAGCGTAGCGGGACAGGGCAATCAGCCCCAGCATTTT.